Below, 6 T cell receptor beta chains from the same sample are listed, as sequenced in a study of vaccination and CD4 T cells after COVID-19. The antigens for these receptors are not known. Sequencing of the DNA from cultured CD4+ T cells was carried out with the Oncomine TCR Beta short-read assay. One entry per CDR3 protein results from TCRdb running MiXCR on the PCR reads. The sample lists 20,000 to 25,000 distinct CDR3 sequences; around 50% were seen once. Treatment denoted: 10-day PBMC culture with coronavirus spike peptide pools or control peptides (ViraFEST assay). The source material was CD4+ T cells from blood, cultured in vitro. These receptors all stem from a human donor who had recovered from COVID-19.

This chain uses TRBV20-1 with TRBJ2-7; tentatively, D is TRBD1 (5 bases). CDR3 size: 16 residues. Germline CDR1 reads DFQATT; CDR2 reads SNEGSKA (reference sequence). V was clipped by 6 bases and J by 2 bases, with 23 bases between them. CDR3 protein: CSALLLIAGSPYEQYF. CDR3 bases: TGCAGTGCCCTCCTTCTAATAGCAGGGTCTCCCTACGAGCAGTACTTC.

This clonotype was seen a few times. This chain joins TRBV30 and TRBJ2-7; TRBD1 is a possible D gene (6 bases). Trimming stripped 1 base from V and 6 bases from J, with 7 bases between. This CDR3 has 11 residues. Germline values: CDR1 GTSNPN, CDR2 SVGIG (reference sequence). CDR3 DNA: TGTGCCTGGAGTGGAGGGGGCGAGCAGTACTTC. Its protein product is CAWSGGGEQYF.

This clonotype was detected only a few times. The chain uses TRBV11-2 and TRBJ1-1; D unclear. Trimming removed 2 bases from V and 0 bases from J, with 7 bases in between. CDR1 and CDR2 (germline): SGHAT, FQNNGV. The CDR3 contains 14 residues. The CDR3: CASSLRDVNTEAFF. The CDR3 bases are TGTGCCAGCAGCTTACGGGATGTGAACACTGAAGCTTTCTTT. The full variable domain, completed using reference TRBV11-2 and TRBJ1-1, is EAGVAQSPRYKIIEKRQSVAFWCNPISGHATLYWYQQILGQGPKLLIQFQNNGVVDDSQLPKDRFSAERLKGVDSTLKIQPAKLEDSAVYLCASSLRDVNTEAFFGQGTRLTVV.

The chain employs TRBV7-2 and TRBJ2-2; TRBD1 matches 7 bases. The germline V gene has CDR1 SGHTA and CDR2 FQGNSA. The CDR3 sequence is 17 residues long. The V gene end was trimmed by 3 bases and the J gene end by 0 bases; junction bases not matched to a gene: 7. The CDR3 spells CASSFARDSPNTGELFF. The CDR3 DNA sequence: TGTGCCAGCAGCTTCGCCCGGGACAGCCCGAACACCGGGGAGCTGTTTTTT.

The V call is TRBV7-2, the J call TRBJ1-5; D is unresolved. V lost 5 bases and J 2 bases, leaving 10 bases between the germline ends. Germline CDR1 and CDR2: SGHTA and FQGNSA. The CDR3 runs to 14 residues. Written as DNA, the CDR3 is TGTGCCAGCAGCCCCGTCTTCGGCAATCAGCCCCAGCATTTT. It is translated as CASSPVFGNQPQHF.

V is TRBV7-3 and J is TRBJ2-1, with 9 bases aligning to TRBD1. V was pared by 5 bases and J by 7 bases, with 9 bases of the junction left unmatched. The V gene's germline CDR1 is SGHTA and CDR2 FQGTGA. The CDR3 has 15 residues. The CDR3 here is CASSKWTGAVNEQFF. CDR3 in DNA: TGTGCCAGCAGCAAATGGACAGGGGCTGTGAATGAGCAGTTCTTC.